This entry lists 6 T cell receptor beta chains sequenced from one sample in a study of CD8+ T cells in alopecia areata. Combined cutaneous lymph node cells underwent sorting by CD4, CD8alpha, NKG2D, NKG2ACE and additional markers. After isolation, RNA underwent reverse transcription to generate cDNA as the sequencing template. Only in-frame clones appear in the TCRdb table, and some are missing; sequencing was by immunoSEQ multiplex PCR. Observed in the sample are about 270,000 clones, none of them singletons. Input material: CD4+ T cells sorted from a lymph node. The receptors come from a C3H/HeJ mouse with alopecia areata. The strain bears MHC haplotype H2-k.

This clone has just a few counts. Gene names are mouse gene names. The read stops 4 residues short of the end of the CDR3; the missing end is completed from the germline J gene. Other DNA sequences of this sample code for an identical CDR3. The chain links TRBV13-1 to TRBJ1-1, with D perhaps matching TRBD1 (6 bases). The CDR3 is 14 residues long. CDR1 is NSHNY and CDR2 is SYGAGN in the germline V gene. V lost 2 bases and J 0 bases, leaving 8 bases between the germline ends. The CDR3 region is CASSDRGANTEVFF. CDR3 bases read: TGTGCCAGCAGTGACAGGGGAGCAAACACA.

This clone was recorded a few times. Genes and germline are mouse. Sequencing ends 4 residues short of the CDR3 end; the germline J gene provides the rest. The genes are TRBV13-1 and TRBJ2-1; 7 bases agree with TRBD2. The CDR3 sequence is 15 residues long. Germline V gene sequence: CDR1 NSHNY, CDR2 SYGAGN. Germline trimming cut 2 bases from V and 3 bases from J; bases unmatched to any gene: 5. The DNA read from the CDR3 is TGTGCCAGCAGTGAATGGGGGGTGGGCTATGCT. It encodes CASSEWGVGYA. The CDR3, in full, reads CASSEWGVGYAEQFF.

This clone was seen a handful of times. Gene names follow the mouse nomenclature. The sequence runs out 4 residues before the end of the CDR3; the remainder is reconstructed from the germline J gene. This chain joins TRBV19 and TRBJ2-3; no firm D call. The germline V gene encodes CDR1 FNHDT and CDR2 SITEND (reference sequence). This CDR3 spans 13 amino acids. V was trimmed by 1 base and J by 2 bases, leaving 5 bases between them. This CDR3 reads CASSIIVAETLYF. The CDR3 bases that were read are TGTGCCAGCAGTATAATTGTTGCAGAA.

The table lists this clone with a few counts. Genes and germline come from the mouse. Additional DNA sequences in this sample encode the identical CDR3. The CDR3 sequence is CASSEGTGNTEVFF. The sequenced part of the CDR3 DNA is TGTGCCAGCAGTGAAGGGACAGGAAACACA. The chain carries TRBV13-1 and TRBJ1-1, with 8 bases that match TRBD1. The read falls 4 residues short of the CDR3 end, and the missing part is taken from the germline J gene. The J segment lost 1 base and the V segment lost 2 bases, leaving 1 base of the junction unmatched. Germline-derived CDR1 and CDR2 are NSHNY and SYGAGN. The CDR3 loop spans 14 amino acids.

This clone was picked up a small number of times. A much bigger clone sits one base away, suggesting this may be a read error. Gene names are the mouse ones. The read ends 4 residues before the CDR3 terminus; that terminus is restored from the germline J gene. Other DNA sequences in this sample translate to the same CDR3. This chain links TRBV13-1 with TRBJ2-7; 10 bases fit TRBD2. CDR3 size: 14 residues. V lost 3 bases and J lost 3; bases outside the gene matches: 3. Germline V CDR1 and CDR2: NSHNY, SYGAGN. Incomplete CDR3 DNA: TGTGCCAGCAGTGGGACTGGGGGCTTCTAT. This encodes CASSGTGGFY. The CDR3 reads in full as CASSGTGGFYEQYF.

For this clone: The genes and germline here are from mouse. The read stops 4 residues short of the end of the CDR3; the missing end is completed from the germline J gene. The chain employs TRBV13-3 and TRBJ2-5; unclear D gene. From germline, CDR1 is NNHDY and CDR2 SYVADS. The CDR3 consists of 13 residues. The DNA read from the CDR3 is TGTGCCAGCAGTGACCTAAAAGGGGAC. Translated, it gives CASSDLKGD. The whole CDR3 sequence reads CASSDLKGDTQYF.